One and the same sample provided the 18 T cell receptor beta chains below, sequenced in a study of blood T cell repertoires in COVID-19. TCRdb keeps only in-frame clones here, not all; method: immunoSEQ multiplex PCR. Among around 50,000 clones listed, around 82% were seen once. The sample comprised peripheral blood. The source of these receptors is a man in his forties with acute or convalescent COVID-19.

The table lists this clone with a count of one. CDR3 protein: CASSLQGTKDTGELFF. The CDR3 coding sequence is TGTGCCAGCAGTCTCCAGGGTACAAAGGACACCGGGGAGCTGTTTTTT. The chain has TRBV7-9 and TRBJ2-2; possible D gene TRBD1, 5 bases. Germline values: CDR1 SEHNR, CDR2 FQNEAQ (reference sequence). V shed 6 bases and J shed 3 bases, with 17 bases lying between them. This CDR3 is 16 amino acids long.

V is TRBV6-4 and J is TRBJ1-2, with 7 bases identical to TRBD1. The CDR3 extends over 11 amino acids. Trimming cost V 11 bases and J 2 bases; bases outside gene matches: 2. Germline CDR1 and CDR2: MRHNA and SNTAGT. CDR3 in DNA: TGTGCCGGACAGGTAAACTATGGCTACACCTTC. This encodes CAGQVNYGYTF.

This rearrangement joins TRBV7-8 to TRBJ2-1; tentative D call: TRBD1 (5 bases). This CDR3 region has 16 residues. Germline V gene data show CDR1 as SGHVS and CDR2 as FQNEAQ. Trimming left V 1 base short and J 4 bases short, with 14 bases between. CDR3 DNA sequence: TGTGCCAGCAGCTTAGTGGCCACAGGTCCTTACAATGAGCAGTTCTTC. This gives the protein CASSLVATGPYNEQFF.

The CDR3 sequence is CASSSNRDTEAFF. The DNA of the CDR3 is TGTGCCAGCAGCTCTAACAGGGACACTGAAGCTTTCTTT. The chain has TRBV11-3 and TRBJ1-1; weak D call: TRBD1 (6 bases). This CDR3 has 13 amino acids. With 4 bases removed from V and 3 bases from J, the gap between germline ends came to 9 bases. Germline V gene lookup returns CDR1 SGHNT and CDR2 YENEEA.

CDR3 protein: CASSFFGGAGANVLTF. CDR3 DNA sequence: TGTGCCAGCAGCTTTTTCGGGGGGGCTGGGGCCAACGTCCTGACTTTC. The chain uses TRBV7-2 and TRBJ2-6, with TRBD2 identical over 8 bases. The trim removed 3 bases at V and 2 bases at J, leaving 3 bases unmatched. The CDR3 has 16 amino acids. Germline-derived CDR1 and CDR2 are SGHTA and FQGNSA.

The chain couples TRBV27 to TRBJ2-7, with D maybe TRBD1 (5 bases). The CDR3 totals 15 residues. Trimming took 3 bases from V and 9 from J, leaving 21 bases between them. The germline V gene encodes CDR1 MNHEY and CDR2 SMNVEV (reference sequence). CDR3 DNA sequence: TGTGCCAGCAGTTTTGCCACAGGCGGCGATCTCGGGCAGTACTTC. It translates to CASSFATGGDLGQYF.

This clone was detected only once. V and J are TRBV6-1 and TRBJ2-5; 13 bases line up with TRBD2. The CDR3 has 16 amino acids. Germline CDR1 and CDR2: MNHNS and SASEGT. The V segment lost 1 base and the J segment 5 bases; nucleotides outside the gene matches: 4. The CDR3 is CASSEEGLAGWETQYF. In DNA form, the CDR3 reads TGTGCCAGCAGTGAAGAGGGACTAGCGGGGTGGGAGACCCAGTACTTC.

The rearrangement joins TRBV28 to TRBJ2-1, with a possible D match to TRBD2 (6 bases). Looked up from germline, CDR1 is MDHEN and CDR2 is SYDVKM. The CDR3 is 13 amino acids. V was pared by 3 bases and J by 10 bases, with 13 bases between. For the CDR3, the DNA is TGTGCCAGCAGTTTTTCCGCGGGGACGGAGCAGTTCTTC. Amino acid sequence: CASSFSAGTEQFF.

The chain recombines TRBV5-1 with TRBJ1-1; tentatively, D is TRBD1 (5 bases). Germline V lookup: CDR1 SGHRS, CDR2 YFSETQ. V lost 3 bases, J lost 4 bases, and 13 bases lay in between. CDR3 size: 14 residues. CDR3 bases: TGCGCCAGCAGCTCCCAGGGCGGGATCACTGAAGCTTTCTTT. Translating it yields CASSSQGGITEAFF.

The chain combines TRBV10-2 with TRBJ2-3; TRBD2 is a possible D gene (6 bases). Germline-derived CDR1 and CDR2 are WSHSY and SAAADI. The CDR3 runs 15 residues. The V and J ends lost 5 bases and 2 bases respectively, with 14 bases between them. The CDR3 nucleotides are TGCGCCAGCAGTTTGACTAGGGGCCACACAGATACGCAGTATTTT. As protein: CASSLTRGHTDTQYF.

CDR3 sequence: CASSRSVGGGADTQYF. The CDR3 nucleotides are TGCGCCAGCAGCCGTTCAGTTGGCGGGGGGGCGGATACGCAGTATTTT. V is TRBV4-1 and J is TRBJ2-3; 9 bases agree with TRBD2. Germline V gene sequence: CDR1 MGHRA, CDR2 YSYEKL. J gave up 6 bases and V 4 bases, and 11 bases lay outside the gene matches. The CDR3 extends over 16 amino acids.

V and J are TRBV21-1 and TRBJ2-3; the table calls TRBD2, which could not be checked here. TRBV21-1 is annotated as a pseudogene. This CDR3 spans 14 amino acids. Here the CDR3 DNA reads TGTGCCAGCAGGATAGCGGGGGGGACAGATACGCAGTATTTT. This gives the protein CASRIAGGTDTQYF.

The chain uses TRBV24-1 and TRBJ2-3; a possible D gene is TRBD2 (6 bases). The V end was cut by 4 bases, the J end by 3 bases, with 13 bases between. CDR1 KGHDR and CDR2 SFDVKD come from the germline V gene. CDR3 length: 15 residues. The CDR3, as DNA: TGTGCCACCAGTGACCGGGGGAGAGGGACAGATACGCAGTATTTT. Protein product: CATSDRGRGTDTQYF.

This clone has a single count. The rearrangement joins TRBV30 to TRBJ1-1; no clear D. The V gene's germline CDR1 is GTSNPN and CDR2 SVGIG (reference sequence). Trimming removed 3 bases at V and 2 bases at J, with 16 bases between. This CDR3 is built from 15 residues. The CDR3, as DNA: TGTGCCTGGAGACCACTCGAGGGAGCCAACACTGAAGCTTTCTTT. This codes for CAWRPLEGANTEAFF. The entire variable domain, with the rest obtained from reference TRBV30 and TRBJ1-1, is as follows: SQTIHQWPATLVQPVGSPLSLECTVEGTSNPNLYWYRQAAGRGLQLLFYSVGIGQISSEVPQNLSASRPQDRQFILSSKKLLLSDSGFYLCAWRPLEGANTEAFFGQGTRLTVV.

The chain has TRBV11-2 and TRBJ2-7, with 8 bases fitting TRBD2. Germline lookup yields CDR1 SGHAT and CDR2 FQNNGV. The ends lost 1 base at V and 4 bases at J; junction bases unmatched: 6. The CDR3 is 15 amino acids. This CDR3 is CASSLVGGLEYEQYF. In DNA form, the CDR3 reads TGTGCCAGCAGCTTAGTGGGGGGACTAGAATACGAGCAGTACTTC.

The rearrangement uses TRBV19 and TRBJ1-2; 7 bases agree with TRBD1. From germline, CDR1 is LNHDA and CDR2 SQIVND (reference sequence). Germline trimming cut 7 bases from V and 6 bases from J; bases unmatched to any gene: 8. This CDR3 comprises 13 residues. The CDR3 loop is CASTEGAGHGYTF. The DNA for the CDR3 is TGTGCCAGTACGGAGGGGGCGGGGCATGGCTACACCTTC.

The CDR3 sequence is CSVIQGGNQPQHF. CDR3 DNA sequence: TGCAGCGTTATACAGGGCGGCAATCAGCCCCAGCATTTT. V usage is TRBV29-1 and J usage is TRBJ1-5; TRBD1 might be the D (6 bases). The CDR3 runs 13 residues. In germline, CDR1 is SQVTM, CDR2 ANQGSEA. V was cut by 5 bases and J by 2 bases, with 10 bases left in between.

CDR3 DNA sequence: TGTGCCAGCAGAGACTCGAACACCGGGGAGCTGTTTTTT. Residues: CASRDSNTGELFF. The J gene is TRBJ2-2, the V gene TRBV6-6; D not resolved. V was cut by 6 bases and J by 0 bases, with 5 bases left in between. The CDR3 totals 13 residues. Germline CDR1 reads MNHNY; CDR2 reads SVGAGI (reference sequence).